This T cell receptor beta chain derives from a study of PD-1 blockade in mismatch repair-deficient tumors. Across the study: Patients had around twelve mismatch repair-deficient cancer types, all previously treated and progressing.

Trimming removed 0 bases at V and 0 bases at J, with 11 bases between. CDR1 and CDR2 from the germline V gene are MGHRA and YSYEKL. The CDR3 extends over 17 amino acids. All patients were mismatch repair deficient, assessed by either PCR or immunohistochemistry. TCRs were sequenced from a few patients responding to pembrolizumab. The table came from immunoSEQ multiplex PCR; TCRdb's copy has only in-frame clones and leaves some out. The sample has 38,000 or so clones, approximately 81% seen once. Findings and caveats of the study: Tumor-resident clones, often undetectable pretreatment in blood, expanded then contracted after pembrolizumab.

Regarding this clone: The antigen remains undetermined.

J is TRBJ1-4 and V is TRBV4-1; D remains ambiguous. The TCR sequence derives from an adult with mismatch repair-deficient cancer. The sample consisted of peripheral blood, taken 76 weeks after starting pembrolizumab. Written as DNA, the CDR3 is TGCGCCAGCAGCCAAGATCGTCCCTATGCAACTAATGAAAAACTGTTTTTT. It specifies CASSQDRPYATNEKLFF.